These 12 T cell receptor beta chains were sequenced from one sample in a study of shared clonotypes between healthy human individuals. Only in-frame clones appear in the TCRdb table, and some are missing; sequencing was by immunoSEQ multiplex PCR. Among approximately 1,500,000 clones, approximately 96% were seen once, and the ten largest hold 0.95% to 1.5%. The source material was naive CD4+ T cells sorted from blood. Subset of the sample: CD45RA+ positively selected. Receptors originate from a man aged 25-45 years in good health.

The chain combines TRBV9 with TRBJ2-3, with D uncertain. Looked up from germline, CDR1 is SGDLS and CDR2 is YYNGEE. CDR3 length: 13 residues. V lost 1 base and J lost 5, with 8 bases in between. In DNA form, the CDR3 reads TGTGCCAGCAGCGTAAGTTTAGGAGATACGCAGTATTTT. Encoded protein: CASSVSLGDTQYF.

This rearrangement joins TRBV18 to TRBJ2-2; TRBD2 matches at 11 bases. The V and J ends lost 6 bases and 4 bases, in that order; junction bases with no gene match: 7. Germline-derived CDR1 and CDR2 are KGHSH and LQKENI. The CDR3 extends over 16 amino acids. CDR3 DNA sequence: TGTGCCAGCTCCCTGGGACTAGCGGAACGCACCGGGGAGCTGTTTTTT. Amino acid sequence: CASSLGLAERTGELFF. Supplemented by reference TRBV18 and TRBJ2-2, the full variable domain reads NAGVMQNPRHLVRRRGQEARLRCSPMKGHSHVYWYRQLPEEGLKFMVYLQKENIIDESGMPKERFSAEFPKEGPSILRIQQVVRGDSAAYFCASSLGLAERTGELFFGEGSRLTVL.

With respect to this clone: This sample also contains other DNA sequences that code for the same CDR3. This sequence joins TRBV6-6 and TRBJ2-7; D call uncertain. This CDR3 has 12 amino acids. The germline CDR1 and CDR2 sequences are MNHNY and SVGAGI (reference sequence). V dropped 0 bases and J dropped 4 bases, with 4 bases sitting between them. The CDR3 DNA is TGTGCCAGCAGTTACTCTTCTTACGAGCAGTACTTC. Amino acids: CASSYSSYEQYF.

This clone occurred once. The genes are TRBV6-1 and TRBJ1-5; D unresolved. Trimming stripped 7 bases from V and 5 bases from J, with 9 bases between. From germline, CDR1 is MNHNS and CDR2 SASEGT. The CDR3 consists of 12 residues. CDR3 loop: CASNQGHQPQHF. In DNA form, the CDR3 reads TGTGCCAGCAATCAAGGGCATCAGCCCCAGCATTTT.

The chain joins TRBV6-1 to TRBJ1-1; unclear D gene. Germline values: CDR1 MNHNS, CDR2 SASEGT. V lost 0 bases, J lost 4 bases, and 6 bases lay in between. The CDR3 runs to 13 residues. The CDR3 bases are TGTGCCAGCAGTGAAGCTCGCGCCACTGAAGCTTTCTTT. The encoded protein is CASSEARATEAFF.

This rearrangement joins TRBV5-6 to TRBJ2-7, with 8 bases fitting TRBD1. CDR1 and CDR2 (germline): SGHDT, YYEEEE. This CDR3 contains 15 residues. V trimming: 1 base; J trimming: 5 bases; junction bases outside the gene matches: 8. The CDR3 region is CASSLPGQGFNEQYF. The CDR3 coding sequence is TGTGCCAGCAGCTTGCCCGGACAGGGTTTCAACGAGCAGTACTTC.

The V gene is TRBV5-1, the J gene TRBJ1-3; unclear D gene. Germline CDR1 reads SGHRS; CDR2 reads YFSETQ. The V end was cut by 4 bases, the J end by 0 bases, with 14 bases between. The CDR3 contains 16 residues. CDR3: CASSQSQANSGNTIYF. For the CDR3, the DNA is TGCGCCAGCAGCCAATCGCAGGCCAACTCTGGAAACACCATATATTTT.

The chain has TRBV7-6 and TRBJ2-2; 7 nucleotides agree with TRBD2. The CDR3 sequence is 17 residues long. Trimming at V came to 5 bases and at J to 0 bases, leaving 9 bases not matched to a gene. Per germline, CDR1 SGHVS and CDR2 FNYEAQ. CDR3 residues: CASSPSERDPNTGELFF. DNA for the CDR3: TGTGCCAGCAGCCCATCCGAGCGGGACCCGAACACCGGGGAGCTGTTTTTT. The full variable domain, rest sourced from reference TRBV7-6 and TRBJ2-2, is GAGVSQSPRYKVTKRGQDVALRCDPISGHVSLYWYRQALGQGPEFLTYFNYEAQQDKSGLPNDRFSAERPEGSISTLTIQRTEQRDSAMYRCASSPSERDPNTGELFFGEGSRLTVL.

The V call is TRBV7-2, the J call TRBJ2-1, with D hard to call. Trimming left V 5 bases short and J 2 bases short, with 16 bases between. The CDR3 is made up of 16 amino acids. Germline-derived CDR1 and CDR2 are SGHTA and FQGNSA. The CDR3 coding sequence is TGTGCCAGCAGCCCCAACGAAATGTTTCCCTACAATGAGCAGTTCTTC. It codes for CASSPNEMFPYNEQFF.

The gene calls are TRBV5-1 and TRBJ2-2, with 7 bases matching TRBD2. The V gene's germline CDR1 is SGHRS and CDR2 YFSETQ. The CDR3 is made up of 18 amino acids. V gave up 4 bases and J gave up 0 bases; unmatched junction bases: 12. In nucleotides, the CDR3 is TGCGCCAGCAGCGTGTTAGCCCGGGACTACGCGAACACCGGGGAGCTGTTTTTT. Translated, it gives CASSVLARDYANTGELFF.

The chain combines TRBV20-1 with TRBJ2-1; no clear D. V shed 4 bases and J shed 4 bases, with 5 bases lying between them. There are 11 residues in the CDR3. CDR1 and CDR2 from the germline V gene are DFQATT and SNEGSKA (reference sequence). The CDR3 DNA sequence: TGCAGTGCTACAGAGTACAATGAGCAGTTCTTC. It translates to CSATEYNEQFF.

This clone was seen only once. This chain connects TRBV7-2 to TRBJ2-5; TRBD2 agrees at 14 bases. After removal of 4 bases from V and 4 bases from J, the junction contained 5 bases not matched to a gene. This CDR3 comprises 16 residues. Germline V CDR1 and CDR2: SGHTA, FQGNSA. The CDR3 sequence: CASSSRGLAGVETQYF. The CDR3 bases are TGTGCCAGCAGCTCAAGGGGACTAGCGGGAGTAGAGACCCAGTACTTC.